The clone carrying this T cell receptor (beta chain) was recorded at least ten times. What it binds is not known. The sample originates from a study of identical twins. TCRdb fed the 5' RACE reads into MiXCR, producing one record per CDR3 protein. The data hold around 300,000 distinct CDR3 sequences, with approximately 8.5% observed a single time. With 0 bases removed from V and 2 bases from J, the gap between germline ends came to 5 bases. Germline V gives CDR1 SGHRS, CDR2 YFSETQ. The CDR3 is 13 amino acids. Findings of the study overall: Beta out-of-frame twin sharing showed a weaker excess. Models underestimated out-of-frame TCR alpha sharing in monozygotic twins.

Another study also made use of these data, one on yellow fever vaccine responses in identical twins.

The V call is TRBV5-1, the J call TRBJ1-2; unclear D gene. Sequencing used memory (CD45RO+) T cells sorted from blood. The TCR sequence derives from a woman aged 18 to 35 in good health. The CDR3 sequence: CASSLEPNYGYTF. The CDR3 coding sequence is TGCGCCAGCAGCTTGGAGCCGAACTATGGCTACACCTTC.